These 9 T cell receptor delta chains were all obtained from the same sample, sequenced in a study of γδ T cells in repeated Plasmodium falciparum infection. Bulk repertoires came from Vgamma9/Vdelta2+ or Vdelta2-negative gammadelta T cells flow-sorted from PBMC. TCRdb redid the clone calls on the multiplex PCR reads with CATT. The table has 85,000 to 90,000 delta-chain clones, more than 1.4% seen once; the top ten hold over 8%. Source material: gamma-delta T cells from blood. The source of these receptors is a pool of human donors (malaria-infected and uninfected, not separated).

Many counts were recorded for this clone. The chain recombines TRDV1 with TRDJ1, with TRDD3 matching 9 bases. Germline lookup yields CDR1 TSWWSYY and CDR2 QGS. J gave up 3 bases and V 2 bases, and 1 base lay outside the gene matches. The CDR3 is 14 amino acids. The CDR3 nucleotides are TGTGCTCTTGGGGAATGGGGATACGCCGATAAACTCATCTTT. Protein sequence: CALGEWGYADKLIF.

This clone was observed many times. This chain links TRDV1 with TRDJ1; 13 nucleotides line up with TRDD3. V dropped 0 bases and J dropped 1; count of bases not matched to a gene: 14. This CDR3 contains 21 residues. CDR1 and CDR2 (germline): TSWWSYY, QGS. In nucleotides, the CDR3 is TGTGCTCTTGGGGAACTGCCCCTGACGTACTGGGGGATACGAAGCACCGATAAACTCATCTTT. Its protein is CALGELPLTYWGIRSTDKLIF.

With regard to this clone: This clone may be a read error of a much larger clone one base away. Different DNA sequences within this sample yield the same CDR3. The genes are TRDV1 and TRDJ1; D may be TRDD3 (5 bases). The CDR3 consists of 16 residues. The germline V gene has CDR1 TSWWSYY and CDR2 QGS. In DNA form, the CDR3 reads TGCGCTCTTGGGGAACTCGCAACTCGGATGGGAGATAAACTCATCTTT. Translated: CALGELATRMGDKLIF.

Worth noting for this clone: TCRdb's listed protein matches a much larger clone and diverges from this DNA's translation at residue 9, likely through a read error; the protein shown comes from the DNA. This rearrangement joins TRDV1 to TRDJ1; possible D gene TRDD3, 5 bases. TCRdb lists no J gene, so it was determined here by aligning the DNA to germline. There are 19 residues in the CDR3. CDR1 is TSWWSYY, CDR2 QGS, per germline. The CDR3 DNA is TGTGCTCTTGCGGAAGTGGATTCGGGGAGGTACTGTAACACCGATAAACTCATCTTT. Translation gives CALAEVDSGRYCNTDKLIF.

A note on this clone: Translating this DNA gives a protein that differs at residue 6 from the TCRdb one, which belongs to a much larger clone; a read error is likely, and the protein shown is this translation. The gene calls are TRDV3 and TRDJ1; D possibly corresponds to TRDD2 (5 bases). In the absence of a J gene in TCRdb, the DNA was matched to germline to assign it here. The CDR3 has 19 amino acids. The germline gives CDR1 TVYSNPD, CDR2 GDNSRS (reference sequence). V was clipped by 4 bases and J by 0 bases, with 30 bases between them. The CDR3 is CASSLLTPNPAVYTDKLIF. Here the CDR3 DNA reads TGTGCCTCCAGCCTTCTAACTCCGAATCCCGCCGTATACACCGATAAACTCATCTTT.

This clone occurred a few times. TCRdb records a much larger clone's protein for this DNA, with a difference at residue 12 that likely arises from a read error; the protein given is the translation of the DNA. J gene calling gave no result, while the V gene is TRDV1; the table's D call of TRDD3 was not tested on the DNA. There are 14 residues in the CDR3. Looked up from germline, CDR1 is TSWWSYY and CDR2 is QGS. The CDR3 reads CALGGSFGSDKPIF. In nucleotides, the CDR3 is TGTGCTCTTGGGGGGAGTTTCGGGTCCGATAAACCCATCTTT.

On this clone: This DNA's translation and the protein TCRdb lists, from a much larger clone, do not match at residue 16, likely due to a read error; the protein shown is translated from the DNA. The V gene is TRDV2, but the J gene lacks a call; TRDD3, the D gene given by the table, was not confirmed from the DNA. The length of the CDR3 is 18 residues. Per the germline V gene, CDR1 is GEAIGNYY and CDR2 is EKD. The CDR3 sequence: CACDHWGLSSWDTRQVFF. The CDR3, as DNA: TGTGCCTGTGATCACTGGGGGCTTAGCTCCTGGGACACCCGACAGGTGTTTTTC.

This clone was found many times. This same CDR3 is encoded by further DNA sequences in the sample. V gene TRDV1 combines with J gene TRDJ4, with 13 bases that match TRDD3. Germline CDR1 is TSWWSYY and CDR2 is QGS. The junction had 17 bases not matched to a gene; V was cut back by 4 bases and J by 3 bases. This CDR3 comprises 19 residues. CDR3 sequence reads: CALGASFPTRTGGYGPLIF. CDR3 nucleotides: TGTGCTCTTGGGGCCTCCTTTCCTACCCGAACTGGGGGATACGGACCCCTGATCTTT.

This clone has a count of ten or more. The TCRdb record carries a much larger clone's protein, which differs from this DNA's translation at residue 18; a read error is the likely cause, and the protein listed here is the DNA translation. V usage is TRDV1 and J usage is TRDJ1, with 7 bases identical to TRDD3. Germline CDR1 is TSWWSYY and CDR2 is QGS. CDR3 length equals 19 residues. The DNA for the CDR3 is TGTGCCCTTGGGGGACGTATAAACCGCTCGTGTAGGGACACCGATAAACTCACCTTT. It translates to CALGGRINRSCRDTDKLTF.